The 14 T cell receptor beta chains below were found in one sample sequenced in a study of blood T cells in healthy people across ages. For the second PCR, which ran for roughly 6 to 12 cycles, a sample-barcoded 5' primer and a J-beta primer mix were used. MiXCR, applied by TCRdb to the 5' RACE reads, yields one record per CDR3 protein. Counted here are about 640,000 distinct CDR3 sequences, approximately 59% occurring once; the ten biggest clones make up roughly 34%. Sequenced: blood. The source is a man aged 55 to 69 in good health.

The CDR3 region is CASSYSSGQNYGYTF. CDR3 bases: TGTGCCAGCAGTTACTCCTCGGGACAGAACTATGGCTACACCTTC. The J gene is TRBJ1-2, the V gene TRBV6-5; 7 bases fit TRBD1. CDR1 is MNHEY, CDR2 SVGAGI, per germline. CDR3 size: 15 residues. After removal of 0 bases from V and 2 bases from J, the junction contained 3 bases not matched to a gene.

The chain employs TRBV10-3 and TRBJ2-7; 8 bases fit TRBD1. Losses at the gene ends were 0 bases for V and 2 bases for J; bases not matched to a gene: 6. Germline V gene data show CDR1 as ENHRY and CDR2 as SYGVKD. This CDR3 has 16 amino acids. The CDR3 DNA reads TGTGCCATCAGTGAGTCTGGCGGACAGGGAGCCTACGAGCAGTACTTC. Translation gives CAISESGGQGAYEQYF.

The CDR3 DNA reads TGTGCCAGCAGCTTAGCCGGACAGCTCCAAGAGACCCAGTACTTC. Residues: CASSLAGQLQETQYF. This rearrangement joins TRBV7-9 to TRBJ2-5; possibly TRBD1 for D (6 bases). Germline CDR1 is SEHNR and CDR2 is FQNEAQ (reference sequence). Deletions cut 0 bases from V and 1 base from J, with 9 bases between. The CDR3 sequence is 15 residues long.

This clonotype has just one count. The gene calls are TRBV5-1 and TRBJ1-2, with TRBD1 matching over 7 bases. The CDR3 length is 16 residues. Germline values: CDR1 SGHRS, CDR2 YFSETQ. V trimming: 4 bases; J trimming: 1 base; junction bases outside the gene matches: 10. CDR3 loop: CASSPGTAGFNYGYTF. The CDR3 nucleotides are TGCGCCAGCAGCCCAGGGACAGCAGGATTTAACTATGGCTACACCTTC.

By share, this clonotype counts as medium-sized. A much larger clone differs from this one at a single base, so this may be a read error. This chain links TRBV6-2 or TRBV6-3 with TRBJ2-1; the match to TRBD1 covers 7 bases. The last part of the DNA fits TRBJ2-7 better; the J call may be wrong. CDR1 and CDR2 from the germline V gene are MNHEY and SVGEGT. This CDR3 is 14 amino acids long. The CDR3: CASSRQGSYNEQYF. The CDR3 DNA is TGTGCCAGCAGCCGACAGGGATCCTACAATGAGCAGTACTTC.

The chain links TRBV7-6 to TRBJ1-6; TRBD1 might be the D (6 bases). The germline gives CDR1 SGHVS, CDR2 FNYEAQ. Trimming removed 6 bases from V and 7 bases from J, with 10 bases in between. This CDR3 is built from 13 residues. The CDR3 loop is CASRGTPNSPLHF. The CDR3 nucleotides read TGTGCCAGCAGGGGGACACCGAATTCACCCCTCCACTTT.

The chain employs TRBV20-1 and TRBJ1-2; tentatively, D is TRBD1 (5 bases). The ends were cut back, 3 bases at V and 0 bases at J, with 11 bases in the middle. This CDR3 has 14 residues. Germline assignment: CDR1 DFQATT and CDR2 SNEGSKA (reference sequence). The CDR3 DNA is TGCAGTGCTAGGGTTACAGGCTCTAACTATGGCTACACCTTC. This sequence encodes CSARVTGSNYGYTF.

The CDR3 here is CASSERPAAVISYEQYF. The CDR3 bases are TGTGCCAGCTCCGAACGGCCTGCGGCGGTGATCTCCTACGAGCAGTACTTC. The rearrangement links TRBV2 to TRBJ2-7; D gene ambiguous. Looked up from germline, CDR1 is SNHLY and CDR2 is FYNNEI. CDR3 size: 17 residues. V was shortened by 8 bases and J by 0 bases, with 23 bases between the two germline ends. The full variable domain, with the rest looked up from reference TRBV2 and TRBJ2-7, is EPEVTQTPSHQVTQMGQEVILRCVPISNHLYFYWYRQILGQKVEFLVSFYNNEISEKSEIFDDQFSVERPDGSNFTLKIRSTKLEDSAMYFCASSERPAAVISYEQYFGPGTRLTVT.

This clonotype was observed a single time. The CDR3 DNA follows: TGTGCCAGCAGTGCCAGGACAGGGTCTGGAGAGCAGTACTTC. It codes for CASSARTGSGEQYF. The chain combines TRBV6-5 with TRBJ2-5, with 8 nucleotides matching TRBD1. Germline lookup yields CDR1 MNHEY and CDR2 SVGAGI. The CDR3 has 14 amino acids. The trim removed 5 bases at V and 11 bases at J, leaving 13 bases unmatched.

The chain links TRBV10-3 to TRBJ2-2, with D perhaps TRBD1 (6 bases). The germline CDR1 and CDR2 sequences are ENHRY and SYGVKD. CDR3 length equals 13 residues. Trimming removed 9 bases from V and 0 bases from J, with 8 bases in between. In nucleotides, the CDR3 is TGTGCCATTCAGGGGACGAACACCGGGGAGCTGTTTTTT. Protein: CAIQGTNTGELFF.

This clonotype was observed a handful of times. V and J are TRBV5-1 and TRBJ1-2; D might be TRBD1 (5 bases). CDR1 and CDR2 (germline): SGHRS, YFSETQ. Trimming took off 4 bases at V and 5 bases at J, with 12 bases between the two ends. The CDR3 sequence is 13 residues long. The CDR3 DNA follows: TGCGCCAGCAGCCTGGGTGACAGATATGGCTACACCTTC. Residues: CASSLGDRYGYTF.

The rearrangement uses TRBV11-2 and TRBJ1-5; TRBD1 might be the D (5 bases). Germline values: CDR1 SGHAT, CDR2 FQNNGV. Trimming stripped 3 bases from V and 7 bases from J, with 13 bases between. CDR3 size: 14 residues. DNA for the CDR3: TGTGCCAGCAGCTTGGGGACCCTCGGACAGCCCCAGCATTTT. Its protein product is CASSLGTLGQPQHF.

The chain recombines TRBV7-2 with TRBJ1-2; 7 bases match TRBD1. The junction had 5 bases not matched to a gene; V was cut back by 0 bases and J by 7 bases. CDR1 and CDR2 (germline): SGHTA, FQGNSA. The CDR3 totals 14 residues. The CDR3: CASSLAAPGGGYTF. The CDR3 DNA reads as TGTGCCAGCAGCTTAGCGGCCCCAGGGGGTGGCTACACCTTC.

This clonotype came up once. The genes are TRBV10-3 and TRBJ2-3; D may be TRBD2 (6 bases). This CDR3 comprises 12 residues. The V end was cut by 1 base, the J end by 8 bases, with 7 bases between. The germline V gene has CDR1 ENHRY and CDR2 SYGVKD. CDR3 DNA: TGTGCCATCAGTGAGTTGGGGGGTACGCAGTATTTT. It is translated as CAISELGGTQYF.